These 15 T cell receptor beta chains were all obtained from the same sample, sequenced in a study of T cell responses to AZD1222 COVID-19 vaccine. Here immunoSEQ multiplex PCR was the method, and the copy in TCRdb shows in-frame clones only, minus some. The table has 45,000 to 60,000 clones, approximately 84% seen once. Sequenced here: peripheral blood, sampled on day 0 of AZD1222 vaccination. The receptors originated from an adult in good health.

The chain joins TRBV10-3 to TRBJ1-1; 8 bases fit TRBD1. Germline CDR1 and CDR2: ENHRY and SYGVKD. The CDR3 totals 14 residues. Germline trimming cut 4 bases from V and 6 bases from J; bases unmatched to any gene: 7. CDR3 DNA: TGTGCCATCAGTGTAGAGGCAGGGGGCGCTGAAGCTTTCTTT. This encodes CAISVEAGGAEAFF.

The chain uses TRBV5-8 and TRBJ1-5; D might be TRBD1 (5 bases). This CDR3 is built from 18 residues. V was pared by 5 bases and J by 0 bases, with 21 bases between. Germline CDR1 is SGHTS and CDR2 is YDEGEE. The CDR3 here is CASSSPGKGFGSNQPQHF. Here the CDR3 DNA reads TGTGCCAGCAGTTCCCCGGGCAAGGGGTTTGGTAGCAATCAGCCCCAGCATTTT.

This chain connects TRBV2 to TRBJ1-4; TRBD1 agrees at 8 bases. V gave up 4 bases and J gave up 3 bases; unmatched junction bases: 4. The CDR3 runs 15 residues. Germline lookup yields CDR1 SNHLY and CDR2 FYNNEI. The CDR3 DNA reads TGTGCCAGCAGTGTTCTGGGACAGGCTAATGAAAAACTGTTTTTT. It translates to CASSVLGQANEKLFF.

In this sample, this clone turned up once. This chain uses TRBV3-1 (or the pseudogene TRBV3-2) with TRBJ2-7; weak D call: TRBD2 (5 bases). Trimming stripped 1 base from V and 0 bases from J, with 16 bases between. The germline V gene has CDR1 LGHDT and CDR2 YNNKEL (reference sequence). The CDR3 is 17 residues long. The CDR3: CASSQVSGGGGSYEQYF. The CDR3 DNA follows: TGTGCCAGCAGCCAAGTTAGTGGCGGAGGAGGCTCCTACGAGCAGTACTTC.

This chain links TRBV27 with TRBJ2-3; no firm D call. The germline CDR1 and CDR2 sequences are MNHEY and SMNVEV (reference sequence). The CDR3 is 12 residues long. The germline V and J ends were trimmed by 6 bases and 8 bases, with 12 bases remaining between them. CDR3 amino acids: CASRDPLSTQYF. CDR3 DNA sequence: TGTGCCAGCAGGGACCCACTAAGTACGCAGTATTTT.

The chain joins TRBV7-3 to TRBJ2-1, with TRBD1 identical over 9 bases. The CDR3 contains 15 residues. J lost 8 bases, V lost 4 bases, and 9 bases had no gene match. CDR1 and CDR2 from the germline V gene are SGHTA and FQGTGA. The DNA of the CDR3 is TGTGCCAGCAGCTCCGCCCCGACAGGGGGGGATGAGCAGTTCTTC. Protein product: CASSSAPTGGDEQFF.

The CDR3 here is CASSFPGLAFYEQYF. In DNA form, the CDR3 reads TGTGCCAGCAGTTTTCCGGGACTAGCGTTCTACGAGCAGTACTTC. The chain carries TRBV5-4 and TRBJ2-7, with 10 positions matching TRBD2. The CDR3 consists of 15 residues. The trim removed 5 bases at V and 3 bases at J, leaving 8 bases unmatched. The germline V gene has CDR1 SGHNT and CDR2 YYREEE (reference sequence). Complete variable domain (other parts from reference TRBV5-4 and TRBJ2-7): ETGVTQSPTHLIKTRGQQVTLRCSSQSGHNTVSWYQQALGQGPQFIFQYYREEENGRGNFPPRFSGLQFPNYSSELNVNALELDDSALYLCASSFPGLAFYEQYFGPGTRLTVT.

The chain carries TRBV7-9 and TRBJ1-2, with D perhaps TRBD1 (5 bases). CDR3 length: 14 residues. V was cut by 5 bases and J by 2 bases, with 12 bases left in between. The V gene's germline CDR1 is SEHNR and CDR2 FQNEAQ (reference sequence). The CDR3 protein is CASSGGEGNYGYTF. DNA for the CDR3: TGTGCCAGCAGCGGTGGGGAGGGGAACTATGGCTACACCTTC.

The rearrangement joins TRBV19 to TRBJ2-7, with D hard to call. The V gene's germline CDR1 is LNHDA and CDR2 SQIVND (reference sequence). CDR3 length equals 11 residues. V dropped 9 bases and J dropped 0 bases, with 6 bases sitting between them. For the CDR3, the DNA is TGTGCCAGCGCATCCTCCTACGAGCAGTACTTC. Translation gives CASASSYEQYF. Based on the CDR3 plus reference TRBV19 and TRBJ2-7, the full variable domain is DGGITQSPKYLFRKEGQNVTLSCEQNLNHDAMYWYRQDPGQGLRLIYYSQIVNDFQKGDIAEGYSVSREKKESFPLTVTSAQKNPTAFYLCASASSYEQYFGPGTRLTVT.

The chain employs TRBV18 and TRBJ1-2, with TRBD1 matching over 8 bases. Germline values: CDR1 KGHSH, CDR2 LQKENI. V was clipped by 6 bases and J by 4 bases; unmatched bases: 4. This CDR3 comprises 13 residues. The CDR3 DNA reads TGTGCCAGCTCTTCGGACAGGGTCTATGGCTACACCTTC. It yields the protein CASSSDRVYGYTF.

The V and J genes are TRBV2 and TRBJ1-5; a weak D match, TRBD1 (5 bases). Per the germline V gene, CDR1 is SNHLY and CDR2 is FYNNEI. Trimming removed 8 bases from V and 0 bases from J, with 8 bases in between. The CDR3 consists of 13 residues. The DNA of the CDR3 is TGTGCCAGCGGGGCGAATAGCAATCAGCCCCAGCATTTT. Translated: CASGANSNQPQHF.

The J gene is TRBJ1-6, the V gene TRBV19; unclear D gene. Trimming stripped 0 bases from V and 3 bases from J, with 15 bases between. The V gene's germline CDR1 is LNHDA and CDR2 SQIVND (reference sequence). The CDR3 spans 18 residues. The CDR3 nucleotides are TGTGCCAGTAGTATAGATCCCCGCGGAGTGAGCTATAATTCACCCCTCCACTTT. It yields the protein CASSIDPRGVSYNSPLHF. The full variable domain, rest sourced from reference TRBV19 and TRBJ1-6, is DGGITQSPKYLFRKEGQNVTLSCEQNLNHDAMYWYRQDPGQGLRLIYYSQIVNDFQKGDIAEGYSVSREKKESFPLTVTSAQKNPTAFYLCASSIDPRGVSYNSPLHFGNGTRLTVT.

The chain links TRBV28 to TRBJ1-2; no definite D call. This CDR3 spans 10 amino acids. The V end lost 6 bases, the J end lost 8 bases, and 7 bases lay between the germline ends. The germline V gene encodes CDR1 MDHEN and CDR2 SYDVKM. This CDR3 is CASRGEGYTF. CDR3 coding DNA: TGTGCCAGCAGGGGTGAAGGCTACACCTTC.

This clone was found once. The chain joins TRBV6-5 to TRBJ2-7; the D is unclear. V was trimmed by 6 bases and J by 0 bases, leaving 12 bases between them. Looked up from germline, CDR1 is MNHEY and CDR2 is SVGAGI. The CDR3 spans 14 residues. The CDR3, as DNA: TGTGCCAGCAGCCCCGGCGGCTCCTCCTACGAGCAGTACTTC. Its protein product is CASSPGGSSYEQYF.

V usage is TRBV28 and J usage is TRBJ1-3; D uncertain. Germline-derived CDR1 and CDR2 are MDHEN and SYDVKM. V lost 5 bases, J lost 2 bases, and 10 bases lay in between. The CDR3 totals 14 residues. The CDR3 region has the DNA TGTGCCAGCAGTCCCCCCCAGCCTGGAAACACCATATATTTT. Protein product: CASSPPQPGNTIYF.